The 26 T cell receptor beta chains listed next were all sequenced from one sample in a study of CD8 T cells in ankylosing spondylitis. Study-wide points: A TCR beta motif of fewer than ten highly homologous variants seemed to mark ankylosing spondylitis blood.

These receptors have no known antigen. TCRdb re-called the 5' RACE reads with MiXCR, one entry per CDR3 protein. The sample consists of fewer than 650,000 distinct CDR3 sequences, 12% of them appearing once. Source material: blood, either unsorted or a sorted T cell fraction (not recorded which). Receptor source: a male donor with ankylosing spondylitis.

The chain's CDR3 is CASTSGRGRDTQYF. CDR3 nucleotide sequence: TGTGCCAGCACCTCGGGAAGGGGACGAGATACGCAGTATTTT. The rearrangement joins TRBV11-2 to TRBJ2-3, with D tentatively TRBD1 or TRBD2 (5 bases each). CDR3 size: 14 residues. V lost 7 bases to trimming and J lost 5 bases, with 16 bases between them. The germline V gene encodes CDR1 SGHAT and CDR2 FQNNGV.

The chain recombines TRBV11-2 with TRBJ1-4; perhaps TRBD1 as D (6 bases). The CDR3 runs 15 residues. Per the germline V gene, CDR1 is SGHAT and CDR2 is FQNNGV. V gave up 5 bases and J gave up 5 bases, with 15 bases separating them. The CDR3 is CASSPEGGLNEKLFF. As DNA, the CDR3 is TGTGCCAGCAGCCCGGAGGGGGGACTAAATGAAAAACTGTTTTTT.

As DNA, the CDR3 is TGCGCCAGCAGCTCGGGGGGGACTAGCGGTACCAATGAGCAGTTCTTC. Amino acids: CASSSGGTSGTNEQFF. This chain connects TRBV5-1 to TRBJ2-1; 11 positions match TRBD2. CDR3 size: 16 residues. Germline V gene sequence: CDR1 SGHRS, CDR2 YFSETQ. Trimming removed 3 bases from V and 6 bases from J; junction bases left unmatched: 8. Based on the CDR3 plus reference TRBV5-1 and TRBJ2-1, the full variable domain is KAGVTQTPRYLIKTRGQQVTLSCSPISGHRSVSWYQQTPGQGLQFLFEYFSETQRNKGNFPGRFSGRQFSNSRSEMNVSTLELGDSALYLCASSSGGTSGTNEQFFGPGTRLTVL.

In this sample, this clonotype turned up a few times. CDR3 in amino acids: CSATGQGKEPQHF. Here the CDR3 DNA reads TGCAGTGCTACTGGACAGGGCAAGGAGCCCCAGCATTTT. The chain links TRBV20-1 to TRBJ1-5, with 8 nucleotides matching TRBD1. CDR1 is DFQATT, CDR2 SNEGSKA, per germline (reference sequence). Trimming removed 4 bases from V and 8 bases from J; junction bases left unmatched: 7. There are 13 residues in the CDR3.

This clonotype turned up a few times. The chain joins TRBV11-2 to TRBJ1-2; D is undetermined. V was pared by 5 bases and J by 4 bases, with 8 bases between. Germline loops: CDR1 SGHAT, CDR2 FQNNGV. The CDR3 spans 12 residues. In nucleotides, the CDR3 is TGTGCCAGCAGCGTAGGACTCTATGGCTACACCTTC. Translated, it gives CASSVGLYGYTF. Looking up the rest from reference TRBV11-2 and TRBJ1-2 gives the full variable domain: EAGVAQSPRYKIIEKRQSVAFWCNPISGHATLYWYQQILGQGPKLLIQFQNNGVVDDSQLPKDRFSAERLKGVDSTLKIQPAKLEDSAVYLCASSVGLYGYTFGSGTRLTVV.

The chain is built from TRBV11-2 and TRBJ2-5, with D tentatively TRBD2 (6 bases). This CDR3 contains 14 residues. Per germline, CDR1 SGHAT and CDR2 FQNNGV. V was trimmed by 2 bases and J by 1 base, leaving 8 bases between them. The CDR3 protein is CASSLRGFQETQYF. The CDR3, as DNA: TGTGCCAGCAGCTTACGGGGGTTCCAAGAGACCCAGTACTTC. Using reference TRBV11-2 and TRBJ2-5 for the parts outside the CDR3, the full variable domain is EAGVAQSPRYKIIEKRQSVAFWCNPISGHATLYWYQQILGQGPKLLIQFQNNGVVDDSQLPKDRFSAERLKGVDSTLKIQPAKLEDSAVYLCASSLRGFQETQYFGPGTRLLVL.

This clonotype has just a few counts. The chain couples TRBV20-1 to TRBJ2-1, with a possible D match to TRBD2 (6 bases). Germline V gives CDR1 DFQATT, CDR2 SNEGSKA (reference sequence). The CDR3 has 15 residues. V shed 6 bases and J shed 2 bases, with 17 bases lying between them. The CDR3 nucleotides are TGCAGTGCCTGGACGGGGGTAACGGCCTACAATGAGCAGTTCTTC. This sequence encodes CSAWTGVTAYNEQFF.

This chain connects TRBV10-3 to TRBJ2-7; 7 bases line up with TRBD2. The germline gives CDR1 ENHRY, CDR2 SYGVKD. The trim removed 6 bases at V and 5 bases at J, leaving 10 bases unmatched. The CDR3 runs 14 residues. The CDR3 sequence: CAISRDYPSDEQYV. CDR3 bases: TGTGCCATCAGCCGGGACTACCCCAGTGACGAGCAGTACGTC.

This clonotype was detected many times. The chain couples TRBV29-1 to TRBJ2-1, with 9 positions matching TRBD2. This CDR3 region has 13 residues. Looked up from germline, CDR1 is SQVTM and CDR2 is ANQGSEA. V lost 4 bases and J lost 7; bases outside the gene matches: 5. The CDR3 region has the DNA TGCAGCGTTGGCGGGAGGGCCCATAATGAGCAGTTCTTC. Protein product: CSVGGRAHNEQFF.

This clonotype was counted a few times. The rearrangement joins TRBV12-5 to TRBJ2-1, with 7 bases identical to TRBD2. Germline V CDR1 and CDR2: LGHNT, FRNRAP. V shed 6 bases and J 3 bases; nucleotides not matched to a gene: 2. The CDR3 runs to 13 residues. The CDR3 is CASGGRGYNEQFF. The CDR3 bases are TGTGCTAGTGGGGGGAGGGGCTACAATGAGCAGTTCTTC.

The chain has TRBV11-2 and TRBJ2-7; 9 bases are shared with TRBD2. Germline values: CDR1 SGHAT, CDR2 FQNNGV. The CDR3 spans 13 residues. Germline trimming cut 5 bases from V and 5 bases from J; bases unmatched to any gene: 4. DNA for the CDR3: TGTGCCAGCAGCCTGGGACTAGCAAACGAGCAGTACTTC. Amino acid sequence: CASSLGLANEQYF.

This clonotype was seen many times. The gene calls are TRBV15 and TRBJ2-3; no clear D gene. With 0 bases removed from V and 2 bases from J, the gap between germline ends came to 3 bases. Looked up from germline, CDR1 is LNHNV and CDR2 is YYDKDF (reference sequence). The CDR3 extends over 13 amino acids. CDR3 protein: CATSRDPTDTQYF. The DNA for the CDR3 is TGTGCCACCAGCAGAGACCCCACAGATACGCAGTATTTT. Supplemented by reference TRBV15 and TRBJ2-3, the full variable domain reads DAMVIQNPRYQVTQFGKPVTLSCSQTLNHNVMYWYQQKSSQAPKLLFHYYDKDFNNEADTPDNFQSRRPNTSFCFLDIRSPGLGDTAMYLCATSRDPTDTQYFGPGTRLTVL.

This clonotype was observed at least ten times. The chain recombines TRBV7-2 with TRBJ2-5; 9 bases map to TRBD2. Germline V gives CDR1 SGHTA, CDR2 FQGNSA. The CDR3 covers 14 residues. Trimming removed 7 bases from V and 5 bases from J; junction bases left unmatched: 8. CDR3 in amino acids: CASKNSGRFETQYF. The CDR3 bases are TGTGCCAGCAAGAATAGCGGGAGATTTGAGACCCAGTACTTC.

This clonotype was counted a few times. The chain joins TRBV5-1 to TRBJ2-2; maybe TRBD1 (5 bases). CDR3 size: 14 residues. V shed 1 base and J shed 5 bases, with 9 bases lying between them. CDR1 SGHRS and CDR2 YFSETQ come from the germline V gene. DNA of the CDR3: TGCGCCAGCAGCTTGCCGCAGGGAACCGGGGAGCTGTTTTTT. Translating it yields CASSLPQGTGELFF.

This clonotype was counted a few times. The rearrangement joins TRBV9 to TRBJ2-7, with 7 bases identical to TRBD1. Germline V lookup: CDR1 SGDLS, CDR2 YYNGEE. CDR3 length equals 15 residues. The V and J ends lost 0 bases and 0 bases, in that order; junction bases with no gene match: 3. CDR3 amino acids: CASSVAWDSSYEQYF. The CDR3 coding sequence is TGTGCCAGCAGCGTAGCCTGGGACAGCTCCTACGAGCAGTACTTC.

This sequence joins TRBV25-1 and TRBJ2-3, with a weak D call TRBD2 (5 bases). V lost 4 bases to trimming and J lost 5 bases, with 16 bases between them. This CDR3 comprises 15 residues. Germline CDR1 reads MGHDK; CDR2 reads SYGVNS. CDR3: CASSGGGGKGDTQYF. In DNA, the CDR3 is TGTGCCAGCAGTGGAGGAGGCGGCAAGGGAGATACGCAGTATTTT.

CDR3 residues: CAISDEGDGYTF. The CDR3, as DNA: TGTGCCATCAGTGACGAGGGGGATGGCTACACCTTC. This chain links TRBV10-3 with TRBJ1-2; D is perhaps TRBD1 (6 bases). From germline, CDR1 is ENHRY and CDR2 SYGVKD. This CDR3 has 12 amino acids. V was pared by 3 bases and J by 6 bases, with 8 bases between.

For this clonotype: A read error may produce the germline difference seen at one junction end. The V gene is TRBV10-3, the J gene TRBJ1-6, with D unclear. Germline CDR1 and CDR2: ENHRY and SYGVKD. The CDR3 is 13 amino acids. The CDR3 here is CAIRPGSNSPLHF. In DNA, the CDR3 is TGTGCCATCAGGCCGGGCTCTAATTCGCCCCTCCACTTT.

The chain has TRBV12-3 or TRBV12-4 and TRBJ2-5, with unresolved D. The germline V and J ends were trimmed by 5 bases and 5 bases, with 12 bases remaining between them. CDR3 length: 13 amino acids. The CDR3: CASSPLNGETQYF. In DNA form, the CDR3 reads TGTGCCAGCAGTCCCTTGAATGGTGAGACCCAGTACTTC.

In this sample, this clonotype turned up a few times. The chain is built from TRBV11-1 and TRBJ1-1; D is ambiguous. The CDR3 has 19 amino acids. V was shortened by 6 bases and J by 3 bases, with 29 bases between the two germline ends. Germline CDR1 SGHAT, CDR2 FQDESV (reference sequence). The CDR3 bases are TGTGCCAGCAGACCCCCGGACTTTAGGAGACTGCCCGGGGACACTGAAGCTTTCTTT. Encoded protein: CASRPPDFRRLPGDTEAFF.

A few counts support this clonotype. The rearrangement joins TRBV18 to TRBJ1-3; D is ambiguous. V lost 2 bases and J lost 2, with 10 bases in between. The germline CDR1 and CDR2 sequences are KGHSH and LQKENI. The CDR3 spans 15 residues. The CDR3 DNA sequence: TGTGCCAGCTCACCAGTATTAGGACCTGGAAACACCATATATTTT. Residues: CASSPVLGPGNTIYF.

In nucleotides, the CDR3 is TGTGCCAGCAGTTCCCCCCTCCAGTGGACTGAAGCTTTCTTT. Its protein product is CASSSPLQWTEAFF. V and J are TRBV6-2 or TRBV6-3 and TRBJ1-1, with unresolved D. This CDR3 is 14 amino acids long. Trimming cost V 4 bases and J 5 bases, with 14 bases left between them. Germline V CDR1 and CDR2: MNHEY, SVGEGT.

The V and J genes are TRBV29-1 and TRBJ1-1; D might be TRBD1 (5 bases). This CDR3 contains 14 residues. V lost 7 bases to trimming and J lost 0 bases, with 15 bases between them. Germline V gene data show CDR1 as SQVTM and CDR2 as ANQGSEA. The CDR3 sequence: CSADRDGLNTEAFF. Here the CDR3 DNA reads TGCAGCGCCGACCGGGACGGATTGAACACTGAAGCTTTCTTT.

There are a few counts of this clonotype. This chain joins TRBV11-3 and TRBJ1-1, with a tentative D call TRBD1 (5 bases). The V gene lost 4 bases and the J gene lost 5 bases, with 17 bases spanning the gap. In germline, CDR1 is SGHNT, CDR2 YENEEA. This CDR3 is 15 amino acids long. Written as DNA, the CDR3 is TGTGCCAGCAGCTGGGGACGGACACCGGGTACTGAAGCTTTCTTT. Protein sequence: CASSWGRTPGTEAFF.

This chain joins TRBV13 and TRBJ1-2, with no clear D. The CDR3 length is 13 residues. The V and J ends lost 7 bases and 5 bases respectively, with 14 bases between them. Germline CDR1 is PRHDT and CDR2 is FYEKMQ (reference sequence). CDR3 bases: TGTGCCAGCAATCGGAGGGCCGGGTATGGCTACACCTTC. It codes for CASNRRAGYGYTF.

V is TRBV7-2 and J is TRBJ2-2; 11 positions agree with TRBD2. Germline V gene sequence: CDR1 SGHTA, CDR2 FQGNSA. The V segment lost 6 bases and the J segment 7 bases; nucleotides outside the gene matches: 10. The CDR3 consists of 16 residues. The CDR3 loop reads CASRATSGRKVGELFF. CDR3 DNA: TGTGCCAGCAGAGCAACTAGCGGGAGAAAGGTCGGGGAGCTGTTTTTT.